This T cell receptor (beta chain) was profiled in a study of blood T cell repertoires in COVID-19. Across the study: Researchers got acute and convalescent COVID-19 samples from the United States, Italy and Spain. Sources were T cells, B-cell-depleted T cells, or PBMCs; the material itself was cDNA or gDNA.

CDR1 MDHEN and CDR2 SYDVKM come from the germline V gene. Trimming cost V 6 bases and J 1 base; bases outside gene matches: 17. The CDR3 is 18 residues long. The authors' processing: Amplified reference gene primers provided the basis for estimating nucleated cell counts. Profiling relied on immunoSEQ multiplex PCR, and the TCRdb table lists in-frame clones only, not all of them. V, J and clone size are those of that table, while D and trimming were read from the DNA. The sample has approximately 270,000 clones, 75% to 90% seen once. The chain links TRBV28 to TRBJ1-1, with 7 positions matching TRBD1. The sequenced sample consisted of peripheral blood. The source of this sequence is a man aged 25-40 years with acute or convalescent COVID-19. The CDR3 reads CASRIYRGRAVGNTEAFF. Here the CDR3 DNA reads TGTGCCAGCAGAATATACAGGGGACGCGCGGTAGGGAACACTGAAGCTTTCTTT.